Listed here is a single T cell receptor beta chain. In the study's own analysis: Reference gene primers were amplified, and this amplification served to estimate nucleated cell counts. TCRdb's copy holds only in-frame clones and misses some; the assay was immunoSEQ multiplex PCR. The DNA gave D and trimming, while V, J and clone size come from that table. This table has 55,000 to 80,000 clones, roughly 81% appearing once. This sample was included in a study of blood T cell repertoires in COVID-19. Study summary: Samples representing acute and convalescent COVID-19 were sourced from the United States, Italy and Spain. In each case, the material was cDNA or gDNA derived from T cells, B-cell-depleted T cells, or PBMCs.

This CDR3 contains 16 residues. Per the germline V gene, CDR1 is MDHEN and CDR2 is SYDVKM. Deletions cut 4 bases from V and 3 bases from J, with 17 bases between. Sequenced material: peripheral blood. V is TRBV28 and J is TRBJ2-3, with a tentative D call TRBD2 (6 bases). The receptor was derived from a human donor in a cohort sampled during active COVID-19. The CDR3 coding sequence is TGTGCCAGCAGTTCCGCGACTAGACTGGGAACAGATACGCAGTATTTT. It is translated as CASSSATRLGTDTQYF. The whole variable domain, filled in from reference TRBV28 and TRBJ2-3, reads DVKVTQSSRYLVKRTGEKVFLECVQDMDHENMFWYRQDPGLGLRLIYFSYDVKMKEKGDIPEGYSVSREKKERFSLILESASTNQTSMYLCASSSATRLGTDTQYFGPGTRLTVL.